This TCR beta chain was identified in a study of blood T cell repertoires in COVID-19. The overall study: Collection of acute and convalescent COVID-19 samples took place in the United States, Italy and Spain. The cDNA or gDNA used as material had been derived from T cells, B-cell-depleted T cells, or PBMCs.

This clone showed up just once. Original handling: Amplification of reference gene primers provided the estimated nucleated cell counts. Data came from immunoSEQ multiplex PCR; TCRdb stores just in-frame clones and leaves some out. V and J calls and clone size are copied from that table; D and trimming were computed from the DNA. The data show roughly 230,000 clones, about 85% seen once. Germline V lookup: CDR1 LNHDA, CDR2 SQIVND (reference sequence). The CDR3 is 18 amino acids. V shed 7 bases, J shed 3 bases, and the junction held 17 bases outside the gene matches. The source material was peripheral blood. The receptor was isolated from a man aged 70 or older with acute or convalescent COVID-19. The chain combines TRBV19 with TRBJ2-1; TRBD2 matches 8 bases. This CDR3 reads CASTLKGGSGSSYNEQFF. CDR3 DNA: TGTGCCAGTACCCTTAAGGGCGGGAGCGGGAGTAGCTACAATGAGCAGTTCTTC.